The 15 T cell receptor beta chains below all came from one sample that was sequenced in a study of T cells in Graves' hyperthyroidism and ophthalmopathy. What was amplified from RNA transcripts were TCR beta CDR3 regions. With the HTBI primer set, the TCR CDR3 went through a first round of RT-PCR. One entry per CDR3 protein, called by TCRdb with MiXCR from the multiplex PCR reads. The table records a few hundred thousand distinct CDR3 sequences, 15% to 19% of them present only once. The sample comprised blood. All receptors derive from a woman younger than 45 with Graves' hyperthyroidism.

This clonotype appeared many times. CDR3 loop: CASSLSERHRPEGNTGELFF. The CDR3 DNA reads as TGTGCCAGCAGCTTAAGCGAGCGACACCGTCCGGAGGGGAACACCGGGGAGCTGTTTTTT. The J gene is TRBJ2-2, the V gene TRBV7-2; weak D call: TRBD2 (6 bases). Trimming took 2 bases from V and 1 from J, leaving 23 bases between them. The CDR3 loop spans 20 amino acids. Germline-derived CDR1 and CDR2 are SGHTA and FQGNSA.

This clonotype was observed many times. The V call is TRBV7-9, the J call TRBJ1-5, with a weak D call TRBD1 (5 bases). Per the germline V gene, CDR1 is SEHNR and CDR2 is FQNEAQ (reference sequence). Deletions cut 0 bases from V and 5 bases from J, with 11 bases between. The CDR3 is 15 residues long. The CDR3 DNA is TGTGCCAGCAGCTTAGCGGGGGGAAAGGATCAGCCCCAGCATTTT. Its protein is CASSLAGGKDQPQHF.

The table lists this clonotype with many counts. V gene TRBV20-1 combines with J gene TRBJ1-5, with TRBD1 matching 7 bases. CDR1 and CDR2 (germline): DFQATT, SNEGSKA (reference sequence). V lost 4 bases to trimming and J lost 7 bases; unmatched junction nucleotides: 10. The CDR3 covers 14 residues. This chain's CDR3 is CSATDRVKRQPQHF. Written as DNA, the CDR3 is TGCAGTGCTACTGACAGGGTGAAGAGGCAGCCCCAGCATTTT.

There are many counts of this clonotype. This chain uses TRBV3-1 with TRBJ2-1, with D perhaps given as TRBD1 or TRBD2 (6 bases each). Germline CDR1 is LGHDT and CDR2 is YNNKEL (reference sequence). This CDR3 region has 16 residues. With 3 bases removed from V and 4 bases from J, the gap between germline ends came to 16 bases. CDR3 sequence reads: CASSQGGGPRYNEQFF. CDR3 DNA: TGTGCCAGCAGCCAGGGTGGGGGGCCAAGGTACAATGAGCAGTTCTTC.

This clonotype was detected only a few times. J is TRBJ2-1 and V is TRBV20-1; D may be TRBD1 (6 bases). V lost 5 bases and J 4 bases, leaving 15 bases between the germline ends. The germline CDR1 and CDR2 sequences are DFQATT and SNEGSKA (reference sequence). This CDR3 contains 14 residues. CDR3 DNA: TGCAGTGCTCCCAGGGTGCAGGGGTACAATGAGCAGTTCTTC. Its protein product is CSAPRVQGYNEQFF.

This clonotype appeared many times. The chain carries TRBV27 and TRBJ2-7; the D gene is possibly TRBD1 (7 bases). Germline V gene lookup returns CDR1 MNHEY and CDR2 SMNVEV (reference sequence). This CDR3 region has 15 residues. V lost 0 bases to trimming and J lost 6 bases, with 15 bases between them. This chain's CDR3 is CASSLSSGGMAEQYF. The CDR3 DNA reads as TGTGCCAGCAGTTTATCGTCAGGGGGGATGGCCGAGCAGTACTTC.

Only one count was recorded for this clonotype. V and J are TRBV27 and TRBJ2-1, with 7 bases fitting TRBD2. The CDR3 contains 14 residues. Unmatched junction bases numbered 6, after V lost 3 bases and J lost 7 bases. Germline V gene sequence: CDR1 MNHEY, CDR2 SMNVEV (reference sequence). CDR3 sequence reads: CASSFSGGLNEQFF. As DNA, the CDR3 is TGTGCCAGCAGTTTTTCCGGGGGGTTAAATGAGCAGTTCTTC.

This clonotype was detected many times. CDR3: CASGIDRGTEAFF. CDR3 sequence (DNA): TGCGCCAGCGGGATCGACAGGGGCACTGAAGCTTTCTTT. The V and J genes are TRBV10-2 and TRBJ1-1; 8 nucleotides match TRBD1. The CDR3 extends over 13 amino acids. After removal of 8 bases from V and 4 bases from J, the junction contained 6 bases not matched to a gene. Germline V gene data show CDR1 as WSHSY and CDR2 as SAAADI.

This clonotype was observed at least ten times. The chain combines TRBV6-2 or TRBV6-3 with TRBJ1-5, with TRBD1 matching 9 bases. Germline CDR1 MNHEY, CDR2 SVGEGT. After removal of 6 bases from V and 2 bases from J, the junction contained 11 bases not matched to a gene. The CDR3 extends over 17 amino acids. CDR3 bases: TGTGCCAGCAGCGCGGGACAGGGTGGTTTGCGCAATCAGCCCCAGCATTTT. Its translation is CASSAGQGGLRNQPQHF.

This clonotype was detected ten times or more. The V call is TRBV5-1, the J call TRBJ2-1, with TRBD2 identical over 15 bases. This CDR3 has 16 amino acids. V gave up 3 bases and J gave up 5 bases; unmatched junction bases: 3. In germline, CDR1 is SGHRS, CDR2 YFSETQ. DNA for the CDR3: TGCGCCAGCAGCTGGACTAGCGGGAGGGCAAACAATGAGCAGTTCTTC. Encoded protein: CASSWTSGRANNEQFF.

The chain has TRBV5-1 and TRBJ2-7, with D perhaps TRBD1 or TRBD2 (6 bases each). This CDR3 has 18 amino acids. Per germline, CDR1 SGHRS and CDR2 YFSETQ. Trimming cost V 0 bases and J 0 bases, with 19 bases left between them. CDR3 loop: CASSLGPPGAKSSYEQYF. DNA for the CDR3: TGCGCCAGCAGCTTGGGCCCGCCGGGGGCGAAAAGCTCCTACGAGCAGTACTTC.

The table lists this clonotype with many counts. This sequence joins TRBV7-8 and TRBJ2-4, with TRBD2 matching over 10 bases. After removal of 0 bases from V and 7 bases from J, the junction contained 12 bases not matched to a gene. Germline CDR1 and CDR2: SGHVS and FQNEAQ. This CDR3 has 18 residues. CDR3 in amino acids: CASSLAVVSGRAPNIQYF. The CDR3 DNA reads TGTGCCAGCAGCTTAGCGGTCGTGAGCGGGAGGGCCCCGAACATTCAGTACTTC.

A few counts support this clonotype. The CDR3 is CASSLRGTGVNSPLHF. The CDR3 nucleotides read TGTGCCAGCAGCTTACGGGGGACAGGGGTAAATTCACCCCTCCACTTT. The rearrangement uses TRBV27 and TRBJ1-6, with TRBD1 matching 10 bases. The J segment lost 7 bases and the V segment lost 6 bases, leaving 9 bases of the junction unmatched. CDR3 length: 16 amino acids. Per germline, CDR1 MNHEY and CDR2 SMNVEV (reference sequence).

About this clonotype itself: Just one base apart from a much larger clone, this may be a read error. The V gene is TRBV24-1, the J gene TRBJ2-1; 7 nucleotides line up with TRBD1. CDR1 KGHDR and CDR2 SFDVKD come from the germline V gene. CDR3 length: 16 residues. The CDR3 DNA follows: TGTGCCGCCAGTGATCTTCCTACAGGGGCGTACAATGAGCAGTTCTTC. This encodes CAASDLPTGAYNEQFF.

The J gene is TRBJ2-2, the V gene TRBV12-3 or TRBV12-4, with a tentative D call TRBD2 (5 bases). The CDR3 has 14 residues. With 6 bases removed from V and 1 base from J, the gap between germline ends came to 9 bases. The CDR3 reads CASRPRGNTGELFF. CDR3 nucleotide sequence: TGTGCCAGCAGACCCCGGGGGAACACCGGGGAGCTGTTTTTT.